The clone carrying this TCR beta chain was recorded a few times. The antigen is undetermined. This CDR3 region has 14 residues. The ends lost 6 bases at V and 5 bases at J; junction bases unmatched: 9. CDR1 is LNHDA, CDR2 SQIVND, per germline (reference sequence). For TCRbeta, the library was prepared with unique molecular identifiers. TCRdb re-analysed the PCR reads in MiXCR, keeping a single row per CDR3 protein. The table lists 750,000 to 950,000 distinct CDR3 sequences, roughly 16% of them singletons. The data were obtained in a study of T-cell reconstitution after alpha-beta-depleted transplantation in children. Overall study results and limits: In some patients, recipient T cells and intrathymic progenitors surviving conditioning explained high day-60 diversity. Several hundred rapidly expanded clones from non-depleted graft cells reportedly supplied alpha-beta T cells about two months post-transplant. A year post-transplant, T-cell counts and diversity derived mostly from newly produced T cells.

The specimen was PBMCs, mostly from graft donor cells, collected 360 days after TCRalphabeta/CD19-depleted stem cell transplant. The chain links TRBV19 to TRBJ2-7; 8 positions match TRBD1. This sequence originates from a male patient between 5 and 17 years old who had a stem cell transplant for acute lymphoblastic leukemia, so the T cells may come from the graft donor. CDR3 sequence: CASSKGQEPNEQYF. The CDR3 nucleotides are TGTGCCAGTAGCAAGGGACAGGAGCCCAACGAGCAGTACTTC. The whole variable domain, filled in from reference TRBV19 and TRBJ2-7, reads DGGITQSPKYLFRKEGQNVTLSCEQNLNHDAMYWYRQDPGQGLRLIYYSQIVNDFQKGDIAEGYSVSREKKESFPLTVTSAQKNPTAFYLCASSKGQEPNEQYFGPGTRLTVT.